This T cell receptor (beta chain) came from a study of blood T cells in healthy people across ages. Whole-study results and caveats: TCR beta diversity per million T cells fell roughly linearly with age. Naive T cell percentage by flow cytometry tracked strongly with beta diversity.

Trimming removed 5 bases from V and 5 bases from J; junction bases left unmatched: 4. Germline CDR1 LNHDA, CDR2 SQIVND (reference sequence). The CDR3 spans 14 residues. Each sample yielded at least 6 micrograms of PBMC total RNA. A second PCR of about 7 to 11 cycles used a sample-barcoded 5' primer and a J-beta primer mix. With 12 random nucleotides, a template-switch adaptor tagged each individual cDNA molecule. MiXCR was run by TCRdb on the 5' RACE reads, yielding one entry per CDR3 protein. The sample contains about 760,000 distinct CDR3 sequences, more than 55% of which appear only once. Turning to this clonotype: Its matching antigen is unknown.

The sample taken for sequencing was blood. This receptor was taken from a man aged 35 to 55 in good health. This chain uses TRBV19 with TRBJ2-7; 12 bases match TRBD1. CDR3 DNA sequence: TGTGCCAGTAGTCTGGGACAGGGGGCGAACGAGCAGTACTTC. Protein sequence: CASSLGQGANEQYF.